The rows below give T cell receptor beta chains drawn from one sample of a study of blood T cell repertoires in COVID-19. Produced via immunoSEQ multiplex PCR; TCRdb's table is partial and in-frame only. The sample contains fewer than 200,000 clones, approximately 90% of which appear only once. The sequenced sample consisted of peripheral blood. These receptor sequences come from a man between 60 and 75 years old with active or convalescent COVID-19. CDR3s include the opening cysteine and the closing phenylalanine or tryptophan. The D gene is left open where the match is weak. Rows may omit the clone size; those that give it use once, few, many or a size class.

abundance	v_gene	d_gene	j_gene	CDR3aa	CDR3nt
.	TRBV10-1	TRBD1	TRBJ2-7	CASRWTGLHEQYF	TGCGCCAGCAGGTGGACAGGGCTCCACGAGCAGTACTTC
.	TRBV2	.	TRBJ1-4	CASRRDLRGEKLFF	TGTGCCAGCAGGAGGGATCTCCGGGGGGAAAAACTGTTTTTT
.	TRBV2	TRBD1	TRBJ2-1	CASSVDRGGSYNEQFF	TGTGCCAGCAGTGTTGACAGGGGGGGTTCCTACAATGAGCAGTTCTTC
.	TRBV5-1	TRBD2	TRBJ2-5	CASSSTSGGPQETQYF	TGCGCCAGCAGCTCTACTAGCGGGGGACCGCAAGAGACCCAGTACTTC
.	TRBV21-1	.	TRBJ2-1	CASSKVQGAYNEQFF	TGTGCCAGCAGCAAAGTTCAGGGGGCCTACAATGAGCAGTTCTTC
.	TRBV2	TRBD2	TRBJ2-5	CASSYGGANTATQYF	TGTGCCAGCAGCTACGGGGGGGCGAATACGGCGACCCAGTACTTC
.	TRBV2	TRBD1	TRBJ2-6	CASSTQGAGANVLTF	TGTGCCAGCAGCACCCAGGGGGCTGGGGCCAACGTCCTGACTTTC
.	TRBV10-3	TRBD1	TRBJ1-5	CAISGDRVSQPQHF	TGTGCCATCAGTGGGGACAGGGTGAGTCAGCCCCAGCATTTT
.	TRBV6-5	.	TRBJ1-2	CATFWDSGAPYGYTF	TGTGCCACCTTTTGGGACTCCGGAGCCCCCTATGGCTACACCTTC
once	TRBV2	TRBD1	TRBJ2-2	CASSPDRVGTGELFF	TGTGCCAGCAGCCCGGACAGGGTAGGAACCGGGGAGCTGTTTTTT
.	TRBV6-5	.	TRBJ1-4	CASSYSSGRGEKLFF	TGTGCCAGCAGTTACTCGTCAGGGCGGGGCGAAAAACTGTTTTTT
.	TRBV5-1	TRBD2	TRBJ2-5	CASSLVSGETQYF	TGCGCCAGCAGCTTGGTTAGCGGGGAGACCCAGTACTTC
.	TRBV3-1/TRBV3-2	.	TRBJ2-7	CASSQGWGDYYEQYF	TGTGCCAGCAGCCAAGGTTGGGGGGATTACTACGAGCAGTACTTC
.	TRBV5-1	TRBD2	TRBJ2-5	CASAGGPTETQYF	TGCGCCAGCGCGGGGGGGCCAACAGAGACCCAGTACTTC
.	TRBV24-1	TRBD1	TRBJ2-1	CATSDPRQGAVNEQFF	TGTGCCACCAGTGACCCAAGACAGGGGGCGGTGAATGAGCAGTTCTTC
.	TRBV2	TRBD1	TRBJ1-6	CASTGQGAGNSPLHF	TGTGCCAGCACCGGACAGGGGGCCGGGAATTCACCCCTCCACTTT
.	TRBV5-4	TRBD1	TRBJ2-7	CASSLPGQDSYEQYF	TGTGCCAGCAGCTTACCGGGACAGGACTCCTACGAGCAGTACTTC
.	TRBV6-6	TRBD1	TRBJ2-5	CASSPGTGLETQYF	TGTGCCAGCAGCCCAGGGACAGGACTTGAGACCCAGTACTTC
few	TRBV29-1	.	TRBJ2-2	CSVARSSGELFF	TGCAGCGTTGCCCGAAGCTCCGGGGAGCTGTTTTTT
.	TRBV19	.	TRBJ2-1	CASSLLQGITYNEQFF	TGTGCCAGTAGTCTCCTTCAGGGGATCACCTACAATGAGCAGTTCTTC
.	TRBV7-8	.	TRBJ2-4	CASSSTLSRGRKENIQYF	TGTGCCAGCAGCTCCACCCTCTCTAGGGGTCGTAAGGAAAACATTCAGTACTTC
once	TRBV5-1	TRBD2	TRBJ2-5	CASSLEPAGQETQYF	TGCGCCAGCAGCTTGGAACCAGCGGGGCAAGAGACCCAGTACTTC
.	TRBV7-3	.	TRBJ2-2	CASSLKNTFDTGELFF	TGTGCCAGCAGCTTAAAGAACACCTTTGACACCGGGGAGCTGTTTTTT
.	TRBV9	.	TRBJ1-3	CASSAQTGHSPGNTIYF	TGTGCCAGCAGCGCCCAGACAGGCCACTCGCCTGGAAACACCATATATTTT
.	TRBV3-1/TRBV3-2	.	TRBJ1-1	CASSQDGRVGGTEAFF	TGTGCCAGCAGCCAAGATGGCAGGGTAGGGGGCACTGAAGCTTTCTTT
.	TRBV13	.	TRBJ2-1	CASSLAWDNNEQFF	TGTGCCAGCAGCTTAGCCTGGGACAACAATGAGCAGTTCTTC
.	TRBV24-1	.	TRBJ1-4	CATSTGSNEKLFF	TGTGCCACCAGTACAGGTAGTAATGAAAAACTGTTTTTT
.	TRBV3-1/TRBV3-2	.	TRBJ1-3	CASSQELVSGNTIYF	TGTGCCAGCAGCCAAGAATTAGTCTCTGGAAACACCATATATTTT
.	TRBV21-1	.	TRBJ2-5	CASSNAGGCETQYF	TGTGCCAGCAGCAACGCGGGGGGGTGTGAGACCCAGTACTTC
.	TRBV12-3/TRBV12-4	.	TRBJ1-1	CASSYRVVTEAFF	TGTGCCAGCAGTTACAGGGTAGTCACTGAAGCTTTCTTT
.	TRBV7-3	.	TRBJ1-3	CASSLAPGSGNTIYF	TGTGCCAGCAGCTTGGCACCAGGCTCTGGAAACACCATATATTTT
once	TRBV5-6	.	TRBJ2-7	CASSLTSRTVYEQYF	TGTGCCAGCAGCTTGACCTCCCGGACTGTCTACGAGCAGTACTTC
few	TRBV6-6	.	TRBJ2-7	CASSRGLLGDEQYF	TGTGCCAGCAGCCGAGGACTACTGGGTGACGAGCAGTACTTC
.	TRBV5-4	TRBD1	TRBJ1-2	CASSSRQGQGYTF	TGTGCCAGCAGCTCACGACAGGGGCAAGGCTACACCTTC
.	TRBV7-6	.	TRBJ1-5	CASSLYPPVSGFQPQHF	TGTGCCAGCAGCTTATACCCCCCAGTCTCTGGTTTTCAGCCCCAGCATTTT
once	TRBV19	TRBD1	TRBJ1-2	CASSLARTGADGYTF	TGTGCCAGTAGTCTGGCTAGGACAGGGGCGGACGGCTACACCTTC
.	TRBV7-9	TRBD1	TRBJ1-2	CASSRTGADGYGYTF	TGTGCCAGCAGCCGAACAGGGGCGGATGGCTATGGCTACACCTTC
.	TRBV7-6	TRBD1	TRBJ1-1	CASSPLQGEAFF	TGTGCCAGCAGCCCTTTACAGGGGGAAGCTTTCTTT
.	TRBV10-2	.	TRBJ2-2	CASRLADTGELFF	TGCGCCAGCAGGCTAGCAGACACCGGGGAGCTGTTTTTT
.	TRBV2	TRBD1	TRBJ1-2	CASREDRGRYGYTF	TGTGCCAGCAGAGAAGACAGGGGGCGTTATGGCTACACCTTC
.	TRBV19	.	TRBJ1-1	CASSIVRGNTEAFF	TGTGCCAGTAGTATAGTTCGGGGGAACACTGAAGCTTTCTTT
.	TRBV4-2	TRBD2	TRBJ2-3	CASSPNQGSERGSADTQYF	TGTGCCAGCAGCCCTAATCAGGGTTCGGAGCGGGGATCGGCAGATACGCAGTATTTT
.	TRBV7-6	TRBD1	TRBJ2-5	CASRQLDRVGETQYF	TGTGCCAGCAGACAATTGGACAGGGTAGGAGAGACCCAGTACTTC
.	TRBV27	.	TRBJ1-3	CASSPYWGGMGNTIYF	TGTGCCAGCAGTCCATACTGGGGGGGCATGGGAAACACCATATATTTT
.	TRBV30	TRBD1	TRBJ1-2	CAWTQGGYRDRGRRGYTF	TGTGCCTGGACCCAAGGGGGGTACCGGGACAGGGGGCGCCGTGGCTACACCTTC
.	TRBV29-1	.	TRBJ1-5	CSVRQGSSQPQHF	TGCAGCGTTAGGCAGGGGTCGAGTCAGCCCCAGCATTTT
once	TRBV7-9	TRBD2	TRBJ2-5	CASSTTGTIQETQYF	TGTGCCAGCAGCACCACCGGGACTATACAAGAGACCCAGTACTTC
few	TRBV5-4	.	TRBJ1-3	CASSYLSRTDTIYF	TGTGCCAGCAGCTACCTCAGTCGTACAGACACCATATATTTT